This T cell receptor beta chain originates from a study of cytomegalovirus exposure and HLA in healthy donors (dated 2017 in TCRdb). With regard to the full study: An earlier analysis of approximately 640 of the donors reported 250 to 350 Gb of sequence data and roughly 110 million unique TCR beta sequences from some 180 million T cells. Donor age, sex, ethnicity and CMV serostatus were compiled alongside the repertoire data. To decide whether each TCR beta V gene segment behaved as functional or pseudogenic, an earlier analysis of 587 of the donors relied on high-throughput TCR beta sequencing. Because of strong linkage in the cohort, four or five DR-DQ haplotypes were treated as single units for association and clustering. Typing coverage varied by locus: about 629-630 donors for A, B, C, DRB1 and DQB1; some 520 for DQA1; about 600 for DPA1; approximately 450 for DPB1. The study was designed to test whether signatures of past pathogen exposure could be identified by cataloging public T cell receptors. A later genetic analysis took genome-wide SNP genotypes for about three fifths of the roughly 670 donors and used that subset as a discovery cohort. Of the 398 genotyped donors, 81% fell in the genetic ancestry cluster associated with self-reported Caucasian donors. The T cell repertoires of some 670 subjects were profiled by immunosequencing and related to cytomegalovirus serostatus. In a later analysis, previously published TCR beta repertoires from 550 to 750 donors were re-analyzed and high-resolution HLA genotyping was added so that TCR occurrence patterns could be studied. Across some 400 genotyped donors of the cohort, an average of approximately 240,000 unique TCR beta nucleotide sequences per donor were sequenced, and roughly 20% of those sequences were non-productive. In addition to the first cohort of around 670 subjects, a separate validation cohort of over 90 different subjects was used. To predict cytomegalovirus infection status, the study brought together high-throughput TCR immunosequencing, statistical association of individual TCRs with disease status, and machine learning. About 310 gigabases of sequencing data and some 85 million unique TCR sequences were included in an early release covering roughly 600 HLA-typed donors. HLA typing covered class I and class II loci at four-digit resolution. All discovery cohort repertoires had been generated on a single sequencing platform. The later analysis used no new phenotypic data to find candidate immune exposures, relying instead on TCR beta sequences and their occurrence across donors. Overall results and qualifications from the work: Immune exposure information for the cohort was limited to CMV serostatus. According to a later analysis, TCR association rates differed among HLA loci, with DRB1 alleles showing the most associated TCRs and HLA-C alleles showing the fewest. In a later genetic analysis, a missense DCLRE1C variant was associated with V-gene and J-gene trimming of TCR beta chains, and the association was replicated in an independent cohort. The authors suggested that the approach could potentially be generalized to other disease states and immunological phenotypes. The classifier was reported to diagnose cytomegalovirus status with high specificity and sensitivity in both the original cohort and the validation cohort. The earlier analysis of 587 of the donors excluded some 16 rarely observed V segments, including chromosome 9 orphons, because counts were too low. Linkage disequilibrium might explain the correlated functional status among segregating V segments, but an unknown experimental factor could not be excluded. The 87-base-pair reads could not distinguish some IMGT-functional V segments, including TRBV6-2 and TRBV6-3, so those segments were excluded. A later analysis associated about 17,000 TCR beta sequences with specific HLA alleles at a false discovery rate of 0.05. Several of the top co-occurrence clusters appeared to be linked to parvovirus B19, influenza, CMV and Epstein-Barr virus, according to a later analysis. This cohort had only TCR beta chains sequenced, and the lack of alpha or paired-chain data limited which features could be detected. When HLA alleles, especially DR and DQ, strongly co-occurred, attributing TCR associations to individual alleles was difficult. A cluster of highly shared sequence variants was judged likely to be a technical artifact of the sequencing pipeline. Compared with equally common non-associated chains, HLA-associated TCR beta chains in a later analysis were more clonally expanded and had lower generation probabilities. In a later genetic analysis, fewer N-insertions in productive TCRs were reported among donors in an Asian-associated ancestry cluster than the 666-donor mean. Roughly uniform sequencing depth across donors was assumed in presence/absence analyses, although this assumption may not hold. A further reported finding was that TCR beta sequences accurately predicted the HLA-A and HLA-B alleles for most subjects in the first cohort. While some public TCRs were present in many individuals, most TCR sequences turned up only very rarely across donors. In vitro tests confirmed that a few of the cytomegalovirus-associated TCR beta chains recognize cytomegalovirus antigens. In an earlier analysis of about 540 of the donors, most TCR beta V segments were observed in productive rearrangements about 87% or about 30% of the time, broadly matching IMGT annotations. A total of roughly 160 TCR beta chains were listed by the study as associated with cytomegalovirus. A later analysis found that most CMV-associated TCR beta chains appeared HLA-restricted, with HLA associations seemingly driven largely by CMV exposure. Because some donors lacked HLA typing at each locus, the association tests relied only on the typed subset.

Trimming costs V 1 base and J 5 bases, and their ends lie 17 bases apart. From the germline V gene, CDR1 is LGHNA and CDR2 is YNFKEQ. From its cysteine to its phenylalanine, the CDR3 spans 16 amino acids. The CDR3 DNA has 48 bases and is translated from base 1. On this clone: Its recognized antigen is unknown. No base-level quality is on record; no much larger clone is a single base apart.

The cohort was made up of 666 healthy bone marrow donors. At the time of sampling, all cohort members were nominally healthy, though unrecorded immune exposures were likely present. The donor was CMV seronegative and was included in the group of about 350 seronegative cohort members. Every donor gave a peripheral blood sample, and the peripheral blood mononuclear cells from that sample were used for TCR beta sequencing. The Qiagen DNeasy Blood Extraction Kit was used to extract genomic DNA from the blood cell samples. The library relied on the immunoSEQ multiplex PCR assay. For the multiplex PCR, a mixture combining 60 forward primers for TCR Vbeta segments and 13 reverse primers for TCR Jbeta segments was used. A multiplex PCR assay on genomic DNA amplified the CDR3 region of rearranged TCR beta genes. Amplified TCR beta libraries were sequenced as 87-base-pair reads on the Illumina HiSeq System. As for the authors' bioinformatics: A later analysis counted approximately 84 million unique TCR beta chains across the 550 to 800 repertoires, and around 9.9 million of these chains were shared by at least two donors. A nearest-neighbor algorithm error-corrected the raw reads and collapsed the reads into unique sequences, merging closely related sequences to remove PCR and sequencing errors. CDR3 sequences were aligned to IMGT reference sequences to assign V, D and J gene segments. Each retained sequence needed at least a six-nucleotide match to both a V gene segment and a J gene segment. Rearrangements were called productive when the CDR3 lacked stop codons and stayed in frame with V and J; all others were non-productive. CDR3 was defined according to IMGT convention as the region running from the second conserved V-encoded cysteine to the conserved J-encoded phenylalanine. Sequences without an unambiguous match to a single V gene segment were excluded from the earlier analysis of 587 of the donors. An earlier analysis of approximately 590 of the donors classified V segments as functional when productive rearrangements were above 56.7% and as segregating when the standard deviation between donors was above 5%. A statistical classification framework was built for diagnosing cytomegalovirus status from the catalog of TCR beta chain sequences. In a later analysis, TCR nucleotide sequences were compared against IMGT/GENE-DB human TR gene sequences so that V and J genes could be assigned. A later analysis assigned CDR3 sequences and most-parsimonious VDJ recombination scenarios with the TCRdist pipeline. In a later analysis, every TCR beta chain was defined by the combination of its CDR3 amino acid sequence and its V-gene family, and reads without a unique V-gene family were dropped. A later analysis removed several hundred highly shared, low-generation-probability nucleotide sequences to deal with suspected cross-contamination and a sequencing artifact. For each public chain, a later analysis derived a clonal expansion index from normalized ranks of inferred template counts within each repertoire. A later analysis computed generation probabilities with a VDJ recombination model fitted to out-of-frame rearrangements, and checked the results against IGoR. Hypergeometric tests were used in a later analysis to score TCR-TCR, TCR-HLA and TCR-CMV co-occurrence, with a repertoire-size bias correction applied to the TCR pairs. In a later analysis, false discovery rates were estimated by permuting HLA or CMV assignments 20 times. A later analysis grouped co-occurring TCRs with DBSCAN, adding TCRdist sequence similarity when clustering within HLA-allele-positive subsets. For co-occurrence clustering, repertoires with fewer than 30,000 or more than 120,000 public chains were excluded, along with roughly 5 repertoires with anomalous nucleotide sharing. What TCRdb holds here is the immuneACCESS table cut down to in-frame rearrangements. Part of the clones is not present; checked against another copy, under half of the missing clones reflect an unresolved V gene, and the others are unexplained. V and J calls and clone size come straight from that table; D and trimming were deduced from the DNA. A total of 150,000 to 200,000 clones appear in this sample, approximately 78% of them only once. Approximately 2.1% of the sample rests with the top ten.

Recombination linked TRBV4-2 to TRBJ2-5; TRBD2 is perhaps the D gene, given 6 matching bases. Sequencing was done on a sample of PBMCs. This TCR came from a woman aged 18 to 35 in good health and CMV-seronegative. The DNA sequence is TGTGCCAGCAGCCAAGCGGTCGGAGGGTCCTCTGAGACCCAGTACTTC. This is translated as CASSQAVGGSSETQYF.